The rows below give T cell receptor beta chains drawn from one sample of a study of identical twins. TCRdb passed the 5' RACE reads through MiXCR, listing each CDR3 protein once. The sample has about 190,000 distinct CDR3 sequences, around a sixth seen once. This sample was shared with a second study, whose subject was T cells expressing NK-cell markers.

The sequenced material came from CD8+ T cells sorted from blood. Receptor source: a woman aged 18-30 years in good health. The CDR3 runs from the conserved cysteine through the conserved F or W. A D gene is named only where the DNA matches it firmly. Where a row states a size, it is once, few, many or the class of an expanded clone; other rows omit it.

J gene: TRBJ2-1; V gene: TRBV12-3/TRBV12-4; clone size: many; D gene: TRBD2; CDR3 protein: CASSLGLVVNEQFF; CDR3 DNA: TGTGCCAGCAGCCTAGGACTAGTTGTAAATGAGCAGTTCTTC
J gene: TRBJ2-2; V gene: TRBV7-9; clone size: .; D gene: .; CDR3 protein: CASAGGSNTGELFF; CDR3 DNA: TGTGCCAGCGCCGGCGGTTCGAACACCGGGGAGCTGTTTTTT
J gene: TRBJ2-5; V gene: TRBV12-3/TRBV12-4; clone size: .; D gene: .; CDR3 protein: CASSHERGQQETQYF; CDR3 DNA: TGTGCCAGCAGCCATGAGCGGGGACAACAAGAGACCCAGTACTTC
J gene: TRBJ2-3; V gene: TRBV27; clone size: .; D gene: .; CDR3 protein: CASANNGAGLLDTQYF; CDR3 DNA: TGTGCCAGCGCTAACAACGGGGCGGGACTTTTAGATACGCAGTATTTT
J gene: TRBJ1-1; V gene: TRBV14; clone size: .; D gene: TRBD1; CDR3 protein: CASSQDRDRGWNTEAFF; CDR3 DNA: TGTGCCAGCAGCCAAGACCGGGACAGGGGGTGGAACACTGAAGCTTTCTTT
J gene: TRBJ1-4; V gene: TRBV7-6; clone size: .; D gene: .; CDR3 protein: CASSLGSSDEKLFF; CDR3 DNA: TGTGCCAGCAGCCTCGGATCGTCCGATGAAAAACTGTTTTTT
J gene: TRBJ1-1; V gene: TRBV29-1; clone size: few; D gene: .; CDR3 protein: CSVTQTEAFF; CDR3 DNA: TGCAGCGTTACTCAGACTGAAGCTTTCTTT
J gene: TRBJ2-3; V gene: TRBV2; clone size: once; D gene: .; CDR3 protein: CASRVHEGVTDTQYF; CDR3 DNA: TGTGCCAGCAGAGTACACGAGGGGGTTACAGATACGCAGTATTTT
J gene: TRBJ1-1; V gene: TRBV12-3/TRBV12-4; clone size: many; D gene: .; CDR3 protein: CASSFGMNTEAFF; CDR3 DNA: TGTGCCAGCAGTTTCGGCATGAACACTGAAGCTTTCTTT
J gene: TRBJ1-1; V gene: TRBV12-3/TRBV12-4; clone size: few; D gene: .; CDR3 protein: CASSLLGPTEAFF; CDR3 DNA: TGTGCCAGCAGTTTATTGGGGCCCACTGAAGCTTTCTTT
J gene: TRBJ2-7; V gene: TRBV5-4; clone size: .; D gene: TRBD2; CDR3 protein: CASSSSERGAYEQYF; CDR3 DNA: TGTGCCAGCAGCTCCTCGGAGCGGGGGGCCTACGAGCAGTACTTC